One sample yielded the 7 T cell receptor beta chains listed below, sequenced in a study of blood T cell dynamics during melanoma immunotherapy. The protocol was immunoSEQ multiplex PCR, while the TCRdb copy is restricted to in-frame clones and leaves out a portion. Of roughly 9,000 clones detected, around 86% appear once; the ten largest clones hold approximately 1.1%. Time point described: week 3, after first cycle of checkpoint inhibitor. Source: blood, taken from a patient treated with checkpoint blockade. These receptors were taken from a human donor with melanoma.

The genes are TRBV7-2 and TRBJ2-5; 11 bases line up with TRBD1. Germline assignment: CDR1 SGHTA and CDR2 FQGNSA. CDR3 length equals 16 residues. Trimming removed 5 bases from V and 2 bases from J; junction bases left unmatched: 7. As DNA, the CDR3 is TGTGCCAGCAGCACCCGGGACAGGGGGATACAAGAGACCCAGTACTTC. As protein: CASSTRDRGIQETQYF.

The chain recombines TRBV30 with TRBJ2-7, with D perhaps matching TRBD1 or TRBD2 (5 bases each). This CDR3 is built from 12 residues. Trimming cost V 0 bases and J 3 bases, with 6 bases left between them. Germline-derived CDR1 and CDR2 are GTSNPN and SVGIG (reference sequence). CDR3 in DNA: TGTGCCTGGAGTGTGGGGGACTACGAGCAGTACTTC. Translating gives CAWSVGDYEQYF.

The chain joins TRBV7-2 to TRBJ2-3, with 7 bases fitting TRBD2. With V trimmed by 6 bases and J by 2 bases, 5 bases remained unmatched. The CDR3 totals 14 residues. Germline V gives CDR1 SGHTA, CDR2 FQGNSA. CDR3 in amino acids: CASRERGSTDTQYF. CDR3 bases: TGTGCCAGCAGAGAGCGGGGATCCACAGATACGCAGTATTTT.

The rearrangement joins TRBV13 to TRBJ2-5; no reliable D call. V was trimmed by 3 bases and J by 11 bases, leaving 13 bases between them. Germline CDR1 and CDR2: PRHDT and FYEKMQ (reference sequence). The CDR3 is 12 amino acids. The CDR3: CASSLHSGLQYF. For the CDR3, the DNA is TGTGCCAGCAGCTTGCACTCGGGTTTGCAGTACTTC.

This clone was counted once. The V call is TRBV9, the J call TRBJ2-3; the D call may be TRBD1 or TRBD2 (5 bases each). Germline V lookup: CDR1 SGDLS, CDR2 YYNGEE. The CDR3 extends over 13 amino acids. V lost 4 bases and J 3 bases, leaving 9 bases between the germline ends. The CDR3 DNA reads TGTGCCAGCAGCCGAGGGGTGACAGATACGCAGTATTTT. Translation gives CASSRGVTDTQYF.

The genes are TRBV5-4 and TRBJ1-2; 8 positions agree with TRBD1. The CDR3 loop spans 13 amino acids. Germline CDR1 reads SGHNT; CDR2 reads YYREEE (reference sequence). V shed 5 bases, J shed 4 bases, and the junction held 4 bases outside the gene matches. CDR3 sequence reads: CASSSTGVYGYTF. In DNA, the CDR3 is TGTGCCAGCAGTTCGACAGGGGTCTATGGCTACACCTTC.

This chain uses TRBV6-1 with TRBJ2-3, with D hard to call. This CDR3 contains 14 residues. Trimming took 2 bases from V and 3 from J, leaving 9 bases between them. CDR1 and CDR2 (germline): MNHNS, SASEGT. CDR3 amino acids: CASSESIPTDTQYF. The DNA of the CDR3 is TGTGCCAGCAGTGAATCGATACCGACAGATACGCAGTATTTT.